This is a list of T cell receptor beta chains from one sample in a study of shared clonotypes between healthy human individuals. Using immunoSEQ multiplex PCR, the repertoire was profiled, and TCRdb retains in-frame clones only, with some absent. The sample comprises over 2,000,000 clones, around 93% of which are singletons, and under 2% rests with the top ten. Sequenced input: naive CD8+ T cells from PBMCs. The receptors derive from a man aged 18 to 29 in good health. Some clones in this sample may be carry-over from other donors' samples. Each CDR3 is given with its conserved first and last residue. D genes are given only for firm matches. For some rows the clone size is stated as once, few or many, or as a class when expanded; others skip it.

v_call	d_call	j_call	clone_size	cdr3_aa	cdr3_nt
TRBV27	NA	TRBJ2-5	NA	CASSSGQGAPWAQYF	NA
TRBV13	TRBD1	TRBJ2-3	NA	CASSLEGQGPTDTQYF	TGTGCCAGCAGCTTGGAGGGACAGGGCCCCACAGATACGCAGTATTTT
TRBV29-1	NA	TRBJ1-1	NA	CSAEPDTEAFF	TGCAGCGCCGAGCCGGACACTGAAGCTTTCTTT
TRBV10-2	NA	TRBJ1-1	NA	CASSDDRRNTEAFF	TGCGCCAGCAGTGATGACAGACGGAACACTGAAGCTTTCTTT
TRBV27	NA	TRBJ1-5	NA	CASSLFATYQPQHF	TGTGCCAGCAGTTTATTCGCCACCTATCAGCCCCAGCATTTT
TRBV27	NA	TRBJ2-3	NA	CASSLLTISTDTQYF	TGTGCCAGCAGTTTATTAACTATTAGCACAGATACGCAGTATTTT
TRBV29-1	NA	TRBJ2-7	NA	CSVRGGQLLSYEQYF	TGCAGCGTTAGGGGGGGTCAGCTACTCTCCTACGAGCAGTACTTC
TRBV19	NA	TRBJ1-2	NA	CATHTSKVDGYTF	TGTGCCACCCACACCTCGAAAGTGGATGGCTACACCTTC
TRBV5-8	NA	TRBJ1-5	NA	CASTLRGGSNQPQHF	TGTGCCAGCACCCTGAGGGGCGGGAGCAATCAGCCCCAGCATTTT
TRBV2	TRBD1	TRBJ1-1	NA	CASSERTGGNTEAFF	TGTGCCAGCAGTGAAAGGACAGGGGGGAACACTGAAGCTTTCTTT
TRBV4-1	TRBD1	TRBJ1-5	NA	CASSQEGTGGAGQPQHF	TGCGCCAGCAGCCAAGAGGGGACAGGGGGCGCGGGGCAGCCCCAGCATTTT
TRBV27	NA	TRBJ1-1	NA	CASSPGWGADTEAFF	TGTGCCAGCAGTCCTGGGTGGGGGGCAGACACTGAAGCTTTCTTT
TRBV6-1	NA	TRBJ2-7	NA	CASSEAVTGRLPDEQYF	TGTGCCAGCAGTGAAGCTGTGACGGGACGTTTGCCCGACGAGCAGTACTTC
TRBV5-1	NA	TRBJ2-3	NA	CASSAGQFSTDTQYF	TGCGCCAGCAGCGCCGGACAGTTTAGCACAGATACGCAGTATTTT
TRBV5-1	NA	TRBJ2-1	once	CASHMDTRVDEQFF	TGCGCCAGCCATATGGACACACGGGTCGATGAGCAGTTCTTC
TRBV27	TRBD1	TRBJ1-2	few	CASSRGTGGLRGYTF	TGTGCCAGCAGTCGTGGGACAGGGGGCTTAAGGGGCTACACCTTC
TRBV10-3	TRBD2	TRBJ2-1	NA	CAISQTSGTNEQFF	TGTGCCATCAGTCAGACTAGCGGGACCAATGAGCAGTTCTTC
TRBV7-9	NA	TRBJ1-1	NA	CASSPGGSGRMNTEAFF	TGTGCCAGCAGCCCCGGGGGGTCGGGGCGGATGAACACTGAAGCTTTCTTT
TRBV7-2	NA	TRBJ1-1	NA	CASSSSGTLNTEAFF	TGTGCCAGCAGCTCTTCCGGGACACTTAACACTGAAGCTTTCTTT
TRBV9	TRBD1	TRBJ1-1	NA	CASSAPTGGNTEAFF	TGTGCCAGCAGCGCTCCGACAGGGGGGAACACTGAAGCTTTCTTT
TRBV6-4	NA	TRBJ2-7	NA	CASAVVPSAEQYF	TGTGCCAGCGCTGTGGTACCCTCTGCCGAGCAGTACTTC
TRBV6-6	NA	TRBJ1-4	NA	CASSSLLEGIREKLFF	TGTGCCAGCAGCTCGTTGTTGGAGGGGATCCGTGAAAAACTGTTTTTT
TRBV25-1	NA	TRBJ1-2	NA	CASSEFGSSTSNYGYTF	TGTGCCAGCAGTGAATTTGGTAGTAGCACCTCTAACTATGGCTACACCTTC
TRBV9	NA	TRBJ2-1	NA	CASSVWSYNEQFF	TGTGCCAGCAGCGTTTGGTCCTACAATGAGCAGTTCTTC
TRBV7-9	NA	TRBJ2-1	NA	CASSLLGEQFF	TGTGCCAGCAGCTTACTAGGTGAGCAGTTCTTC
TRBV11-2	NA	TRBJ1-4	NA	CASSSRGSKDEKLFF	TGTGCCAGCAGCTCACGTGGGAGTAAGGATGAAAAACTGTTTTTT
TRBV11-3	NA	TRBJ2-1	NA	CASSSYEKNNEQFF	TGTGCCAGCAGCTCCTATGAGAAGAACAATGAGCAGTTCTTC
TRBV7-9	TRBD2	TRBJ2-7	NA	CASSPGTSYEQYF	TGTGCCAGCAGCCCGGGGACTAGTTACGAGCAGTACTTC
TRBV6-5	TRBD2	TRBJ2-7	NA	CASSPRLAALVEYF	TGTGCCAGCAGCCCTCGACTAGCGGCCCTAGTTGAGTACTTC
TRBV28	NA	TRBJ2-7	NA	CASSRSGTSYEQYF	TGTGCCAGCAGCAGAAGCGGAACGAGCTACGAGCAGTACTTC
TRBV27	NA	TRBJ2-1	NA	CASSLYPAGSYNEQFF	TGTGCCAGCAGTTTATACCCGGCGGGCTCCTACAATGAGCAGTTCTTC
TRBV10-3	NA	TRBJ2-7	NA	CAISESGASRLSEQYF	TGTGCCATCAGTGAGTCTGGGGCTAGCCGTTTAAGCGAGCAGTACTTC
TRBV27	NA	TRBJ2-7	few	CASSSFSVDYEQYF	TGTGCCAGCAGTTCCTTCTCGGTGGACTACGAGCAGTACTTC
TRBV28	NA	TRBJ2-3	NA	CASTSPRTYSSTDTQYF	TGTGCCAGCACCTCCCCAAGAACGTACTCTAGCACAGATACGCAGTATTTT
TRBV5-5	NA	TRBJ1-5	NA	CASSLVLGINQPQHF	TGTGCCAGCAGCTTGGTTTTGGGTATTAATCAGCCCCAGCATTTT
TRBV5-6	NA	TRBJ2-7	NA	CASSLVHTTSYEQYF	TGTGCCAGCAGCTTGGTACACACAACTTCCTACGAGCAGTACTTC
TRBV28	NA	TRBJ1-1	NA	CASSLEDTRAAFF	TGTGCCAGCAGTTTAGAGGACACCCGGGCGGCTTTCTTT
TRBV11-2	NA	TRBJ1-6	NA	CASMAGTVIYNSPLHF	TGTGCCAGCATGGCGGGGACCGTAATATATAATTCACCCCTCCACTTT
TRBV6-5	NA	TRBJ2-2	NA	CASQGNAGELFF	TGTGCCAGTCAGGGGAACGCCGGGGAGCTGTTTTTT
TRBV15	NA	TRBJ2-2	NA	CATSNIAANTGELFF	TGTGCCACCAGCAATATCGCTGCGAACACCGGGGAGCTGTTTTTT